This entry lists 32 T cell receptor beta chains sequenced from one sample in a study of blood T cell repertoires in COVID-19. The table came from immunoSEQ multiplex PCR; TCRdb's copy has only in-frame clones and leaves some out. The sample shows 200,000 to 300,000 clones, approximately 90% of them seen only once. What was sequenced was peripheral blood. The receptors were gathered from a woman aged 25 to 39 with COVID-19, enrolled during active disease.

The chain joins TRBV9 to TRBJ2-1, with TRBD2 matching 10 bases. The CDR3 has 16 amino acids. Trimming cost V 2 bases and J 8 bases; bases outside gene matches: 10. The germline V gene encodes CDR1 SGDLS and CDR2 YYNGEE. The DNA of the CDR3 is TGTGCCAGCAGCGTTAATCCCAGCGGGGGGGCCTATGAGCAGTTCTTC. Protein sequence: CASSVNPSGGAYEQFF.

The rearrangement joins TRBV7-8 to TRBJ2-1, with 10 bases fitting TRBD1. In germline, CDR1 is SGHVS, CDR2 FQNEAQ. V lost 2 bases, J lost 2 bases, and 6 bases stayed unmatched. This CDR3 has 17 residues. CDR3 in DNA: TGTGCCAGCAGCTTATCAACCGGGACAGGGGCCTACAATGAGCAGTTCTTC. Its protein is CASSLSTGTGAYNEQFF.

The CDR3 loop reads CARSLKQEPGNYDGYTF. In nucleotides, the CDR3 is TGTGCCAGAAGCTTGAAGCAGGAACCAGGGAACTATGATGGCTACACCTTC. V gene TRBV5-3 combines with J gene TRBJ1-2; tentative D call: TRBD1 (5 bases). TRBV5-3 qualifies as an ORF whose function is uncertain. The V end lost 1 base, the J end lost 6 bases, and 22 bases lay between the germline ends. The CDR3 length is 17 residues.

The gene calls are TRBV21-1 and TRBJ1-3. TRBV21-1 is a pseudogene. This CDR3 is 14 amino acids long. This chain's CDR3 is CASKGGVSGNTIYF. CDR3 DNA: TGTGCCAGCAAAGGCGGTGTTTCTGGAAACACCATATATTTT.

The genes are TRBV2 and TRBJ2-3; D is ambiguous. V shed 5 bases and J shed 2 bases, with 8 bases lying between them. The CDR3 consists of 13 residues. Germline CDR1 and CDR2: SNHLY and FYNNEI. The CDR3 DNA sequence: TGTGCCAGCAGTATCTGGGCCACAGATACGCAGTATTTT. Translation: CASSIWATDTQYF. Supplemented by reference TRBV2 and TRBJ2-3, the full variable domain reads EPEVTQTPSHQVTQMGQEVILRCVPISNHLYFYWYRQILGQKVEFLVSFYNNEISEKSEIFDDQFSVERPDGSNFTLKIRSTKLEDSAMYFCASSIWATDTQYFGPGTRLTVL.

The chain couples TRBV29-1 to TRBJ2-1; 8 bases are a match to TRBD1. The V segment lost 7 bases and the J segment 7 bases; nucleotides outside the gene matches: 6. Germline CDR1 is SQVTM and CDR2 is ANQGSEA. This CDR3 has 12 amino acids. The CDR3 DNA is TGCAGCGCCAGGGGGCAGGGGAATGAGCAGTTCTTC. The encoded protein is CSARGQGNEQFF.

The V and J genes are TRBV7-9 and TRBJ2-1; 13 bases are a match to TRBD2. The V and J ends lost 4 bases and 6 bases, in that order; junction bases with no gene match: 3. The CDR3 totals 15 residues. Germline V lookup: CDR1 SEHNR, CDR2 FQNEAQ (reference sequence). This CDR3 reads CASSSRLAGGNEQFF. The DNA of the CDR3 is TGTGCCAGCAGCTCCCGACTAGCGGGGGGCAATGAGCAGTTCTTC. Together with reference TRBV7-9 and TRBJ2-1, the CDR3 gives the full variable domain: DTGVSQNPRHKITKRGQNVTFRCDPISEHNRLYWYRQTLGQGPEFLTYFQNEAQLEKSRLLSDRFSAERPKGSFSTLEIQRTEQGDSAMYLCASSSRLAGGNEQFFGPGTRLTVL.

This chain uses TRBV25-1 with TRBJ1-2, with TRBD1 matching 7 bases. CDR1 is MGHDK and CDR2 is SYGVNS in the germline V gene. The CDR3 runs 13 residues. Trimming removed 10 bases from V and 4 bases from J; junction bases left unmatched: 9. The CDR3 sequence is CATSSGTAYGYTF. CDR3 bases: TGTGCCACCTCCTCCGGGACAGCCTATGGCTACACCTTC.

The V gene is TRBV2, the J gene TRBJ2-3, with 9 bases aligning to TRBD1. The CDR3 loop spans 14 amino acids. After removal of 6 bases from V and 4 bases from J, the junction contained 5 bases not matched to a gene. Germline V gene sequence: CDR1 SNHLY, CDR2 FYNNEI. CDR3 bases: TGTGCCAGCAGGGCCGGACAGGGGTCAGATACGCAGTATTTT. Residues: CASRAGQGSDTQYF.

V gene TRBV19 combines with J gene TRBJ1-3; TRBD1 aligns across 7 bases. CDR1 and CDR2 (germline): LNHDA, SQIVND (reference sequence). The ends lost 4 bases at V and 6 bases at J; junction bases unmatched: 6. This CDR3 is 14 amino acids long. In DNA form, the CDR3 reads TGTGCCAGTAGTAACAGGGGAAAGGAAAACACCATATATTTT. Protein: CASSNRGKENTIYF. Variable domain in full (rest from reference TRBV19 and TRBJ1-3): DGGITQSPKYLFRKEGQNVTLSCEQNLNHDAMYWYRQDPGQGLRLIYYSQIVNDFQKGDIAEGYSVSREKKESFPLTVTSAQKNPTAFYLCASSNRGKENTIYFGEGSWLTVV.

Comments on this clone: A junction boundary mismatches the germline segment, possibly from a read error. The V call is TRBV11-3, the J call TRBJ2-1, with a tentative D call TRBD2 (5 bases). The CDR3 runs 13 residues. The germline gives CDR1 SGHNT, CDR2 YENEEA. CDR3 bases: TGTGCCAGCACCGAGGGCCGTAGCAGCCCCAAGGTCTTC. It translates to CASTEGRSSPKVF.

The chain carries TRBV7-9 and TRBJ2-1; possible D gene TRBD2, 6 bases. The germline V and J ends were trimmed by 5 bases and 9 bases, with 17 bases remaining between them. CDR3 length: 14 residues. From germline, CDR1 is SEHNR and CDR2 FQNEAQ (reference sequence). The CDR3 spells CASSPRGVLGEQFF. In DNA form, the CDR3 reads TGTGCCAGCAGCCCCCGCGGGGTCTTGGGTGAGCAGTTCTTC.

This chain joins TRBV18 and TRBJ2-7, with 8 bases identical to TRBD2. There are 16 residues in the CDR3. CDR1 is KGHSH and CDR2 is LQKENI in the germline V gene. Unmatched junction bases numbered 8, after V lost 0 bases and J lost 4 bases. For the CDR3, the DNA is TGTGCCAGCTCACCACCCCCCACCGGGGGGGGATACGAGCAGTACTTC. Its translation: CASSPPPTGGGYEQYF.

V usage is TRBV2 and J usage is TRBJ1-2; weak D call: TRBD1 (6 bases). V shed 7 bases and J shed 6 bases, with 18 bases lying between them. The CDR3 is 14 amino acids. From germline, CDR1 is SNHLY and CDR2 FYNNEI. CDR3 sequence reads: CASKNRVGRHGYTF. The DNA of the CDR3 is TGTGCCAGCAAAAACAGGGTGGGTCGTCATGGCTACACCTTC. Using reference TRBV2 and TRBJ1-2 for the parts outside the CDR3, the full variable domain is EPEVTQTPSHQVTQMGQEVILRCVPISNHLYFYWYRQILGQKVEFLVSFYNNEISEKSEIFDDQFSVERPDGSNFTLKIRSTKLEDSAMYFCASKNRVGRHGYTFGSGTRLTVV.

The CDR3 DNA reads TGTGCCAGCAGTTTGAGCTTGAGCTCTGGGGCCAACGTCCTGACTTTC. Its protein is CASSLSLSSGANVLTF. V is TRBV27 and J is TRBJ2-6; no reliable D call. Germline lookup yields CDR1 MNHEY and CDR2 SMNVEV (reference sequence). CDR3 length equals 16 residues. The V and J ends lost 3 bases and 0 bases respectively, with 9 bases between them.

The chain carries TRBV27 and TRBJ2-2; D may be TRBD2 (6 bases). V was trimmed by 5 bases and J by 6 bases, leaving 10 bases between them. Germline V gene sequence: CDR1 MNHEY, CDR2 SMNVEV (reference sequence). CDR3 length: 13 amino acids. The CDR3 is CASSPTGAGELFF. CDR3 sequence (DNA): TGTGCCAGCAGTCCGACGGGGGCCGGGGAGCTGTTTTTT.

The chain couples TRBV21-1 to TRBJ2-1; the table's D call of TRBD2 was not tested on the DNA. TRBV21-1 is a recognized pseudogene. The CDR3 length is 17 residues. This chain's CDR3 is CASTSGLAGVPYNEQFF. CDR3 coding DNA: TGTGCCAGCACCTCCGGACTAGCGGGAGTTCCCTACAATGAGCAGTTCTTC.

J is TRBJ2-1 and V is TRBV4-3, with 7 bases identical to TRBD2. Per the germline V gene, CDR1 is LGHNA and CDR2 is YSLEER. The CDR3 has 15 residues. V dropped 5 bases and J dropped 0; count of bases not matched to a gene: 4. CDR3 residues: CASSTSANSYNEQFF. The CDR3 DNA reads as TGCGCCAGCAGCACTAGCGCTAACTCCTACAATGAGCAGTTCTTC.

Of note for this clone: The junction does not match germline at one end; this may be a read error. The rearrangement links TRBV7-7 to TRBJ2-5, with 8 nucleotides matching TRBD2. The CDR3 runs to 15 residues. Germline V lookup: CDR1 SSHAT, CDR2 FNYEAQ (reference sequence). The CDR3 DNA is TGTGCTAGCAGCCCCGGGACTAGGTTAGGTGAGACCCAGTACTTC. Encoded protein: CASSPGTRLGETQYF.

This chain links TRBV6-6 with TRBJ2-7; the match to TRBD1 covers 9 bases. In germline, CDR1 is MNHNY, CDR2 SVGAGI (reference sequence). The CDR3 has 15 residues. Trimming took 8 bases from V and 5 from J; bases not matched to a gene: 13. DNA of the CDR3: TGTGCCAGCGGAAACAGGGGGCGGAATGAAAACGAGCAGTACTTC. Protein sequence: CASGNRGRNENEQYF.

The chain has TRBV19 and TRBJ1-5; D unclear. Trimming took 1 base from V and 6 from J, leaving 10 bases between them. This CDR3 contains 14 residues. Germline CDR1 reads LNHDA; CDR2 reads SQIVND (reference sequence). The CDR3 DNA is TGTGCCAGTAGTATAGGGGCAGATGGTCAGCCCCAGCATTTT. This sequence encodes CASSIGADGQPQHF.

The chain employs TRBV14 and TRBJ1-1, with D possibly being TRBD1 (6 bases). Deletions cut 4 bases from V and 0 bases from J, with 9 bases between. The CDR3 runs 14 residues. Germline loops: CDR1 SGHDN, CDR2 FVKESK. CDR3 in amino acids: CASSLPGVNTEAFF. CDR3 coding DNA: TGTGCCAGCAGCCTTCCAGGGGTGAACACTGAAGCTTTCTTT.

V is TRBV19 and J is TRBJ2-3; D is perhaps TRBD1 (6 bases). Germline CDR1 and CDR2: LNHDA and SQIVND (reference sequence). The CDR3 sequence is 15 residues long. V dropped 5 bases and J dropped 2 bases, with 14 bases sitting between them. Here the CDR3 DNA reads TGTGCCAGTAGTTCTACAGGGTGGGTCACAGATACGCAGTATTTT. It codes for CASSSTGWVTDTQYF.

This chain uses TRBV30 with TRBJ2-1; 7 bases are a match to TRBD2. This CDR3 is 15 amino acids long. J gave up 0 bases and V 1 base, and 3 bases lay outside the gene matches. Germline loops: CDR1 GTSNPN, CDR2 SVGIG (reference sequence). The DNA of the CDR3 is TGTGCCTGGAGTGGCCTAGCGGTCTCCTACAATGAGCAGTTCTTC. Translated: CAWSGLAVSYNEQFF.

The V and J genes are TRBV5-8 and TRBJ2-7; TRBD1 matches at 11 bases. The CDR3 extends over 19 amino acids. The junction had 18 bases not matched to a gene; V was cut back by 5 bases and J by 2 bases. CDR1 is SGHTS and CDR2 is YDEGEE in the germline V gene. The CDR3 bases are TGTGCCAGCAGGCTACATCTGGGACAGGGGGACTGGAACGCCTACGAGCAGTACTTC. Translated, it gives CASRLHLGQGDWNAYEQYF.

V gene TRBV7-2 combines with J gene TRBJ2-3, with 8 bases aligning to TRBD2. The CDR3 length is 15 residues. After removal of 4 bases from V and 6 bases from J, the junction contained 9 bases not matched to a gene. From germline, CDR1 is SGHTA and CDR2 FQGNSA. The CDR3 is CASSSWRGEADTQYF. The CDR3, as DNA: TGTGCCAGCAGCTCCTGGCGGGGGGAGGCGGATACGCAGTATTTT.

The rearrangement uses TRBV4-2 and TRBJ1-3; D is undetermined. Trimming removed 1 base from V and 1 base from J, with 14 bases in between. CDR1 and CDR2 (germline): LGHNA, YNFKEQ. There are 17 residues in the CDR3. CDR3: CASSQVGMKRSGNTIYF. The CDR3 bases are TGTGCCAGCAGCCAAGTCGGTATGAAACGGTCTGGAAACACCATATATTTT.

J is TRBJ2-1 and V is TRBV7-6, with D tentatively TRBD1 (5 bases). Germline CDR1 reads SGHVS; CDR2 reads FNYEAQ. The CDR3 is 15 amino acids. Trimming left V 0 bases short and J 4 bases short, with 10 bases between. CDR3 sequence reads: CASSLAWQGYNEQFF. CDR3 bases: TGTGCCAGCAGCTTAGCTTGGCAGGGTTACAATGAGCAGTTCTTC.

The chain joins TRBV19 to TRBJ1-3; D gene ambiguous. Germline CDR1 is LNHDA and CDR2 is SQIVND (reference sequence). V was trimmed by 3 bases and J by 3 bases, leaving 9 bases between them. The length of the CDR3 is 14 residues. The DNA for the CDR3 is TGTGCCAGTAGTATCCGGGAACGTGGAAACACCATATATTTT. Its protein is CASSIRERGNTIYF.

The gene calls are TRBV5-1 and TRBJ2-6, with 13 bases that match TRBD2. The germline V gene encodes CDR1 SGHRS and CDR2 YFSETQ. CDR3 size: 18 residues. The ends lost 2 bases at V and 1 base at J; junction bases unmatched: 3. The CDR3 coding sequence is TGCGCCAGCAGCTTCCTGACTAGCGGGGGGTCTGGGGCCAACGTCCTGACTTTC. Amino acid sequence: CASSFLTSGGSGANVLTF.

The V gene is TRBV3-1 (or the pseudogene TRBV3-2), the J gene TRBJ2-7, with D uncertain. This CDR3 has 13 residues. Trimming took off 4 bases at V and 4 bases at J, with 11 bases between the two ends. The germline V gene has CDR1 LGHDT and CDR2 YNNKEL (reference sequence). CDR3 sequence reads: CASSPNQIYEQYF. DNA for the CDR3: TGTGCCAGCAGCCCCAATCAGATTTACGAGCAGTACTTC.

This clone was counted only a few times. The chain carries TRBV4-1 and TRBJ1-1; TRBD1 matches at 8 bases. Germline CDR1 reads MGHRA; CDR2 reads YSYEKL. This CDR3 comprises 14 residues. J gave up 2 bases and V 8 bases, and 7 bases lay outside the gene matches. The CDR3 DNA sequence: TGCGCCAGCCGCAGGGGGCTTGGAAACACTGAAGCTTTCTTT. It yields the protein CASRRGLGNTEAFF.